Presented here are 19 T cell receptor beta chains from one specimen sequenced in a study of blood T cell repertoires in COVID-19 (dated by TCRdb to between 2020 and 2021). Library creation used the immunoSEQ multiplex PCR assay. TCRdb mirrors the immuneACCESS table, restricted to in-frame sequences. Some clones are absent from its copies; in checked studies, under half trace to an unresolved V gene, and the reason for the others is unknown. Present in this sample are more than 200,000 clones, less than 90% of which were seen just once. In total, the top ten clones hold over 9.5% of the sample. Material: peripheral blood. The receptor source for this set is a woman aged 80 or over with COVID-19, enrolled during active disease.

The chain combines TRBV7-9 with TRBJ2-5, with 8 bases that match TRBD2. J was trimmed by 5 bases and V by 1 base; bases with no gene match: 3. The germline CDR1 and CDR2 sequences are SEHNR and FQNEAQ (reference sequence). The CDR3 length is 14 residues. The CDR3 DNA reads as TGTGCCAGCAGCTTAGAGACTAGCGTGGAGACCCAGTACTTC. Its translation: CASSLETSVETQYF.

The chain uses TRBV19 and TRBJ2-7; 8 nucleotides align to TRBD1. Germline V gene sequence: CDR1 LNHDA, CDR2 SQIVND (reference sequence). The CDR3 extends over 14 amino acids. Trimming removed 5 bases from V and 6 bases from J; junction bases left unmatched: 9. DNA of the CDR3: TGTGCCAGTAGTCCGGGGCAGGGGGCTTTCGAGCAGTACTTC. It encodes CASSPGQGAFEQYF.

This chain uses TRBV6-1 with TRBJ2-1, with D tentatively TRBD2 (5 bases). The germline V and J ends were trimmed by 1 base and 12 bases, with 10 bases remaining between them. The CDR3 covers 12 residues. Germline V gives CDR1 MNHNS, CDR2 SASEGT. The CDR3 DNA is TGTGCCAGCAGTGAAGGCCCAAGCGGGCAGTTCTTC. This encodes CASSEGPSGQFF.

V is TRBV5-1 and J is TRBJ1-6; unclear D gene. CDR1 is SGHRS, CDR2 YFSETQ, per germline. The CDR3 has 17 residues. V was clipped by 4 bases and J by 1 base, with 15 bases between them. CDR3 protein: CASSPRAGSSYNSPLHF. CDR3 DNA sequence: TGCGCCAGCAGCCCTCGGGCGGGGAGTTCCTATAATTCACCCCTCCACTTT.

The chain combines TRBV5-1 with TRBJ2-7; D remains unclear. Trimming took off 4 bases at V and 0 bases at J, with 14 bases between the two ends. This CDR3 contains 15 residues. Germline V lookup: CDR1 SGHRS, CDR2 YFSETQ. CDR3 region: CASSPGGVSSYEQYV. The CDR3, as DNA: TGCGCCAGCAGCCCGGGTGGAGTAAGCTCCTACGAGCAGTACGTC.

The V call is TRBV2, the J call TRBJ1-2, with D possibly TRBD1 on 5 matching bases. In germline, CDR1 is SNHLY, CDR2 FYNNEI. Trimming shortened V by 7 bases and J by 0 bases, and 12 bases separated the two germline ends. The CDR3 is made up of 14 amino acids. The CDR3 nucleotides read TGTGCCAGCAAGGAACAGGCCACTAACTATGGCTACACCTTC. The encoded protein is CASKEQATNYGYTF.

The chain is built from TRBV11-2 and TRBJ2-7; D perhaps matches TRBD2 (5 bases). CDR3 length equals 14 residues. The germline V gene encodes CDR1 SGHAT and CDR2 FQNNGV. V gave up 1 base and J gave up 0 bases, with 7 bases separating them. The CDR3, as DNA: TGTGCCAGCAGCTTAGTGAGGGACTCCTACGAGCAGTACTTC. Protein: CASSLVRDSYEQYF.

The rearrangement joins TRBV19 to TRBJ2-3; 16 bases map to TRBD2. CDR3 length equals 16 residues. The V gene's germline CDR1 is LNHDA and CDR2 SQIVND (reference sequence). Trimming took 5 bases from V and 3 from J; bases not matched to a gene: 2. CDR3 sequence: CASSGTSGGATDTQYF. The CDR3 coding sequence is TGTGCCAGTAGTGGGACTAGCGGGGGGGCTACAGATACGCAGTATTTT.

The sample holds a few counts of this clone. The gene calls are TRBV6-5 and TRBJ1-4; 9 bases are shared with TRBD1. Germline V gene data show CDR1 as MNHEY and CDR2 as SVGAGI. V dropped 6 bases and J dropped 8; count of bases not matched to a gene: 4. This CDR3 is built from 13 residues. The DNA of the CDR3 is TGTGCCAGCAGAGGCGGGACAGGGGAAAAACTGTTTTTT. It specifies CASRGGTGEKLFF.

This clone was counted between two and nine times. The CDR3 protein is CASSHGQVNTEAFF. The CDR3 DNA reads as TGTGCCAGCAGCCACGGACAGGTGAACACTGAAGCTTTCTTT. The chain has TRBV3-1 (or the pseudogene TRBV3-2) and TRBJ1-1; TRBD1 matches at 7 bases. This CDR3 comprises 14 residues. V dropped 3 bases and J dropped 0; count of bases not matched to a gene: 1. Looked up from germline, CDR1 is LGHDT and CDR2 is YNNKEL (reference sequence).

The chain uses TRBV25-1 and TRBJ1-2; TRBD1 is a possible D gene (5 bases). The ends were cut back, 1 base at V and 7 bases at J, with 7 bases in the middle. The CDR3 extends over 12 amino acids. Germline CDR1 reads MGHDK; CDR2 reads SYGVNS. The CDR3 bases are TGTGCCAGCAGTGAATCGGGGGTTGGCTACACCTTC. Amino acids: CASSESGVGYTF.

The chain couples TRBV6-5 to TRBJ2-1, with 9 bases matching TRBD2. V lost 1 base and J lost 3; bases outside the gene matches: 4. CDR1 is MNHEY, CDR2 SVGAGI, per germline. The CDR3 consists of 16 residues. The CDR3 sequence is CASSYYLRGGYNEQFF. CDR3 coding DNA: TGTGCCAGCAGTTACTATCTGCGGGGGGGCTACAATGAGCAGTTCTTC.

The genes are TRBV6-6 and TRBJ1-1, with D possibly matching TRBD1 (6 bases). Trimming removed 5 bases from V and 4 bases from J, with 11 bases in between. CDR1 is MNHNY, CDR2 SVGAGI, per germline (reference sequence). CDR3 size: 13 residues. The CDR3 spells CASSPQGSTEAFF. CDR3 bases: TGTGCCAGCAGTCCGCAGGGGAGCACTGAAGCTTTCTTT.

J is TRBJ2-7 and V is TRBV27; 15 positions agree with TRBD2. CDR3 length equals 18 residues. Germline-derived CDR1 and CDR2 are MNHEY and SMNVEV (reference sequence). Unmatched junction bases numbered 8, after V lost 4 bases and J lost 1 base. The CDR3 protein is CASSSHWTSGGASYEQYV. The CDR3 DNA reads TGTGCCAGCAGTTCTCACTGGACTAGCGGGGGGGCGTCCTACGAGCAGTACGTC.

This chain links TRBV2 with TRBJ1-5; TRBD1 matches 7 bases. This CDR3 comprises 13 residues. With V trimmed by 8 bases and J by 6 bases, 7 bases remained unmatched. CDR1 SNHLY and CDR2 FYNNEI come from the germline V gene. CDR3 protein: CASGTTGFQPQHF. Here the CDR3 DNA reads TGTGCCAGCGGGACGACAGGGTTTCAGCCCCAGCATTTT.

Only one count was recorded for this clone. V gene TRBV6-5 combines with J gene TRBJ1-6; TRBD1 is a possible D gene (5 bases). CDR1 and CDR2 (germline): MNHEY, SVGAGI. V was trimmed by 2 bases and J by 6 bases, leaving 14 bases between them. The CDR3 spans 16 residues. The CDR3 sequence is CASSYPRDSTNSPLHF. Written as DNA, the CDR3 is TGTGCCAGCAGTTACCCCCGGGACTCGACTAATTCACCCCTCCACTTT.

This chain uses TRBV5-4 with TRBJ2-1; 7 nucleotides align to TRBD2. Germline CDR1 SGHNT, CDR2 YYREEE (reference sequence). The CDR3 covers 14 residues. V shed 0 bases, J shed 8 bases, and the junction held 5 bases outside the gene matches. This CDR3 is CASSLGLGRDEQFF. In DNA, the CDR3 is TGTGCCAGCAGCTTGGGGCTGGGGAGGGATGAGCAGTTCTTC.

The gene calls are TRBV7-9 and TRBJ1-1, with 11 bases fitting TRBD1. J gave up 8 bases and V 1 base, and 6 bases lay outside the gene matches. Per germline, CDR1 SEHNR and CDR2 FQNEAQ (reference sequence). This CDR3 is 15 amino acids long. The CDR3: CASSLVGTGGREAFF. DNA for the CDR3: TGTGCCAGCAGCTTAGTCGGGACAGGGGGTCGGGAAGCTTTCTTT.

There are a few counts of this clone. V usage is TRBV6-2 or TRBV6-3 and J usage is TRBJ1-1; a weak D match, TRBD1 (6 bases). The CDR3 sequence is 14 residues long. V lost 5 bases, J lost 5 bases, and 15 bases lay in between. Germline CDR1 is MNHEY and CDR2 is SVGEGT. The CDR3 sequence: CASSAAQGRTEAFF. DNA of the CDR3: TGTGCCAGCAGTGCAGCACAGGGTAGGACTGAAGCTTTCTTT.